These 20 T cell receptor beta chains originate from one sample sequenced in a study of shared clonotypes between healthy human individuals. Sequenced by immunoSEQ multiplex PCR; TCRdb stores in-frame clones only, minus some. The table lists around 440,000 clones, around 77% of them singletons. Specimen: PBMCs. These TCRs come from a woman between 35 and 50 years old in good health. Some clones in this sample may be carry-over from other donors' samples.

A word on this clone: One base separates it from a far larger clone, so it is likely a read error. This same CDR3 is encoded by further DNA sequences in the sample. The V call is TRBV6-6, the J call TRBJ1-1, with 7 positions matching TRBD1. The germline CDR1 and CDR2 sequences are MNHNY and SVGAGI (reference sequence). This CDR3 has 15 residues. This chain's CDR3 is CASTEGGRGNTEAFF. Here the CDR3 DNA reads TGTGCCAGCACTGAGGGCGGCAGGGGGAACACTGAGGCTTTCTTT.

For this clone: A read error likely explains this, since a far larger clone differs by one base. The rearrangement links TRBV10-3 to TRBJ2-7; the D gene could be TRBD1 or TRBD2 (5 bases each). V was clipped by 2 bases and J by 2 bases, with 10 bases between them. Germline V gene data show CDR1 as ENHRY and CDR2 as SYGVKD. CDR3 length: 14 amino acids. The CDR3 DNA follows: TGTGCCATCAGTGAGGGGGACGGAACCTACGAGCAGTACTTC. This sequence encodes CAISEGDGTYEQYF.

This chain links TRBV28 with TRBJ1-1, with D possibly matching TRBD1 (6 bases). Trimming cost V 5 bases and J 6 bases, with 19 bases left between them. Germline lookup yields CDR1 MDHEN and CDR2 SYDVKM. CDR3 length equals 15 residues. CDR3 DNA: TGTGCCAGCAGTCTCCAGGACAGCGAAGGGGCTGAAGCTTTCTTT. It encodes CASSLQDSEGAEAFF.

The gene calls are TRBV6-6 and TRBJ2-1, with a weak D call TRBD1 (5 bases). The CDR3 length is 15 residues. The germline V gene has CDR1 MNHNY and CDR2 SVGAGI (reference sequence). Trimming left V 6 bases short and J 4 bases short, with 16 bases between. The CDR3 loop reads CASSSNQGSYNEQFF. The CDR3 DNA sequence: TGTGCCAGCAGCTCGAATCAGGGATCTTACAATGAGCAGTTCTTC.

The chain employs TRBV25-1 and TRBJ2-1; D may be TRBD1 (5 bases). Germline CDR1 and CDR2: MGHDK and SYGVNS. V lost 4 bases to trimming and J lost 9 bases, with 19 bases between them. This CDR3 spans 15 amino acids. The CDR3 spells CASSGSKLQGLEQFF. The CDR3 region has the DNA TGTGCCAGCAGTGGGTCTAAGCTCCAGGGCCTTGAGCAGTTCTTC.

This chain links TRBV5-1 with TRBJ2-5, with 10 bases lining up with TRBD1. From germline, CDR1 is SGHRS and CDR2 YFSETQ. V shed 4 bases and J 3 bases; nucleotides not matched to a gene: 6. The CDR3 is 15 residues long. The CDR3 sequence: CASSRDGTGEETQYF. The CDR3 nucleotides read TGCGCCAGCAGCCGCGACGGGACAGGGGAAGAGACCCAGTACTTC.

The chain has TRBV18 and TRBJ2-2; D is perhaps TRBD1 (6 bases). Trimming stripped 6 bases from V and 3 bases from J, with 14 bases between. The length of the CDR3 is 15 residues. Germline-derived CDR1 and CDR2 are KGHSH and LQKENI. As DNA, the CDR3 is TGTGCCAGCTCCGACAGGACCCTCGACACCGGGGAGCTGTTTTTT. Protein: CASSDRTLDTGELFF. The variable domain in full, completed from reference TRBV18 and TRBJ2-2, reads NAGVMQNPRHLVRRRGQEARLRCSPMKGHSHVYWYRQLPEEGLKFMVYLQKENIIDESGMPKERFSAEFPKEGPSILRIQQVVRGDSAAYFCASSDRTLDTGELFFGEGSRLTVL.

V gene TRBV5-4 combines with J gene TRBJ2-3, with 7 nucleotides matching TRBD1. The CDR3 is made up of 16 amino acids. V shed 4 bases, J shed 0 bases, and the junction held 8 bases outside the gene matches. Germline loops: CDR1 SGHNT, CDR2 YYREEE (reference sequence). Here the CDR3 DNA reads TGTGCCAGCAGCGTGGAGACAGGGATTAGCACAGATACGCAGTATTTT. This encodes CASSVETGISTDTQYF.

The J gene is TRBJ2-7, the V gene TRBV10-2; perhaps TRBD1 as D (7 bases). The germline gives CDR1 WSHSY, CDR2 SAAADI. This CDR3 contains 16 residues. V shed 6 bases and J shed 6 bases, with 24 bases lying between them. CDR3 coding DNA: TGCGCCAGCAGGGAGGACTGGAGAGGAGGGGGCGTCGAGCAGTACTTC. Its protein is CASREDWRGGGVEQYF.

This clone was counted once. The chain links TRBV6-1 to TRBJ1-1; TRBD1 is a possible D gene (6 bases). Germline assignment: CDR1 MNHNS and CDR2 SASEGT. V was trimmed by 5 bases and J by 6 bases, leaving 13 bases between them. The CDR3 has 13 residues. The CDR3 DNA is TGTGCCAGCAGTCGAGGGGGGTTCGCTGAAGCTTTCTTT. Protein sequence: CASSRGGFAEAFF.

A word on this clone: Given a much more abundant clone one base away, this may be a read error. Other nucleotide sequences from this sample produce the same CDR3. The chain combines TRBV29-1 with TRBJ1-5; D is uncertain. CDR1 and CDR2 from the germline V gene are SQVTM and ANQGSEA. The CDR3 consists of 12 residues. DNA of the CDR3: TGCAGCGTTGGATCCGGCAATCAGCCTCAGCATTTT. It yields the protein CSVGSGNQPQHF.

The genes are TRBV18 and TRBJ1-1; 7 bases line up with TRBD1. Germline V CDR1 and CDR2: KGHSH, LQKENI. J gave up 0 bases and V 2 bases, and 3 bases lay outside the gene matches. This CDR3 is 15 amino acids long. As DNA, the CDR3 is TGTGCCAGCTCACCAACAGGGGCTATGAACACTGAAGCTTTCTTT. Translated: CASSPTGAMNTEAFF.

This clone was detected many times. The V call is TRBV5-1, the J call TRBJ2-7, with 7 bases that match TRBD1. The CDR3 spans 15 residues. Germline loops: CDR1 SGHRS, CDR2 YFSETQ. V lost 1 base, J lost 1 base, and 5 bases stayed unmatched. As DNA, the CDR3 is TGCGCCAGCAGCTTGTCCGGACAGGCATCCTACGAGCAGTACTTC. Protein sequence: CASSLSGQASYEQYF. The whole variable domain, filled in from reference TRBV5-1 and TRBJ2-7, reads KAGVTQTPRYLIKTRGQQVTLSCSPISGHRSVSWYQQTPGQGLQFLFEYFSETQRNKGNFPGRFSGRQFSNSRSEMNVSTLELGDSALYLCASSLSGQASYEQYFGPGTRLTVT.

This clone was recorded a few times. The rearrangement joins TRBV7-9 to TRBJ2-5; perhaps TRBD2 as D (5 bases). V gave up 5 bases and J gave up 5 bases, with 18 bases separating them. The CDR3 length is 15 residues. Germline CDR1 SEHNR, CDR2 FQNEAQ (reference sequence). CDR3 sequence reads: CASSRGENMGETQYF. DNA for the CDR3: TGTGCCAGCAGCCGTGGGGAGAATATGGGGGAGACCCAGTACTTC.

The sample holds many counts of this clone. The rearrangement uses TRBV7-3 and TRBJ2-1; the match to TRBD2 covers 9 bases. CDR3 length equals 15 residues. CDR1 SGHTA and CDR2 FQGTGA come from the germline V gene. Trimming cost V 1 base and J 6 bases; bases outside gene matches: 4. The CDR3 nucleotides are TGTGCCAGCAGCTTAATGCGGGAGGGCCGCAATGAGCAGTTCTTC. Protein sequence: CASSLMREGRNEQFF.

The chain joins TRBV27 to TRBJ1-5; D is unresolved. The CDR3 contains 14 residues. The germline gives CDR1 MNHEY, CDR2 SMNVEV (reference sequence). Trimming shortened V by 5 bases and J by 4 bases, and 12 bases separated the two germline ends. DNA of the CDR3: TGTGCCAGCAGTGGAGGGAGAGGGAATCAGCCCCAGCATTTT. Translating it yields CASSGGRGNQPQHF.

The chain is built from TRBV10-3 and TRBJ1-1, with TRBD1 identical over 9 bases. CDR3 length: 13 residues. Trimming cost V 7 bases and J 5 bases; bases outside gene matches: 5. Germline V lookup: CDR1 ENHRY, CDR2 SYGVKD. The CDR3 sequence: CAITQGARTEAFF. CDR3 coding DNA: TGTGCCATCACACAGGGGGCGCGGACTGAAGCTTTCTTT.

The chain employs TRBV28 and TRBJ1-2, with 7 bases that match TRBD1. The CDR3 runs 14 residues. Germline loops: CDR1 MDHEN, CDR2 SYDVKM. V was pared by 4 bases and J by 4 bases, with 6 bases of the junction left unmatched. CDR3 protein: CASSSGQIVYGYTF. The DNA for the CDR3 is TGTGCCAGCAGTTCGGGACAGATTGTCTATGGCTACACCTTC.

The chain employs TRBV28 and TRBJ1-5, with D hard to call. Trimming stripped 1 base from V and 2 bases from J, with 12 bases between. The germline gives CDR1 MDHEN, CDR2 SYDVKM. This CDR3 region has 16 residues. CDR3 in amino acids: CASSLLAGNGNQPQHF. As DNA, the CDR3 is TGTGCCAGCAGTTTATTAGCTGGAAACGGCAATCAGCCCCAGCATTTT.

This clone was observed a handful of times. A far larger clone is only one base removed, so a read error is likely. V gene TRBV29-1 combines with J gene TRBJ2-7; 7 positions match TRBD1. The V segment lost 7 bases and the J segment 5 bases; nucleotides outside the gene matches: 14. Germline CDR1 SQVTM, CDR2 ANQGSEA. CDR3 length: 14 residues. The CDR3 nucleotides read TGCAGCGCTGACAGGGCTTTGAGCGTGGACGAGCAGTACTTC. Translating it yields CSADRALSVDEQYF.